This TCR beta chain originates from a study of tumor-infiltrating lymphocytes in primary liver carcinoma. About the research overall: Surgeons treated the primary liver carcinoma of the patients by surgical resection.

Findings and limits, study-wide: Overlap in tumor-adjacent and tumor-blood pairs fell below that of tumor region pairs.

This clonotype was counted a few times. Its target is unknown. With a much larger clone just one base away, this may be a read error. V was clipped by 7 bases and J by 1 base, with 13 bases between them. The length of the CDR3 is 14 residues. CDR1 is MNHEY, CDR2 SVGEGT, per germline. Alongside blood RNA obtained from unsorted whole blood, germline DNA was also extracted. With a constant-region primer, TCR beta cDNA was made from approximately 510 ng of total RNA. Three-round nested multiplex PCR performed with slightly modified ARM-PCR produced the TCR beta libraries. TRBV1-TRBV30 forward primers and a C-beta reverse primer were used in the first two PCR rounds, which each ran for 10 cycles. TCRdb analysed the multiplex PCR reads with MiXCR anew, one entry per CDR3 protein. This sample carries around 330,000 distinct CDR3 sequences, around three fifths of them seen once, and the ten largest clones take 15% to 20%.

The sequenced material came from peripheral blood. The receptor was isolated from a woman aged 25 to 39 with primary liver carcinoma and hepatitis B virus infection. The genes are TRBV6-2 or TRBV6-3 and TRBJ1-1; D might be TRBD1 (5 bases). The CDR3: CASTRGVRNTEAFF. CDR3 nucleotide sequence: TGTGCCAGCACCAGAGGGGTGAGGAACACTGAAGCTTTCTTT.